Listed below are T cell receptor beta chains from one sample, sequenced in a study of siplizumab effects on memory and regulatory T cells. Only in-frame clones appear in the TCRdb table, and some are missing; sequencing was by immunoSEQ multiplex PCR. The top ten hold 0.62% of the sample, which has over 100,000 clones, over 85% seen once. Sequenced input: Tregs sorted from blood. These receptors were obtained from a human donor in good health. CDR3s include the opening cysteine and the closing phenylalanine or tryptophan. D genes are given only for firm matches.

TGTGCCAGTAACCCTAGATCAGGGAACCTCTATGGCTACACCTTC	CASNPRSGNLYGYTF	-	15	TRBJ1-2	TRBV19
TGTGCCACCAGCAGAGGGGGACAGGGGATAGGCTATGGCTACACCTTC	CATSRGGQGIGYGYTF	TRBD1	16	TRBJ1-2	TRBV15
TGTGCCAGCAGCTTACGGGGGACTAGCTTAGTACCCTACAATGAGCAGTTCTTC	CASSLRGTSLVPYNEQFF	TRBD2	18	TRBJ2-1	TRBV7-9
TGTGCCAGCAGGTCTTGGGGTTACACTGAAGCTTTCTTT	CASRSWGYTEAFF	-	13	TRBJ1-1	TRBV27
TGTGCCAGCAGCCAAGCAGGGGTCGAGACCCAGTACTTC	CASSQAGVETQYF	-	13	TRBJ2-5	TRBV4-2
TGCGCCAGCAGCATGACAGGAGACTCTGGAAACACCATATATTTT	CASSMTGDSGNTIYF	-	15	TRBJ1-3	TRBV5-1
TGCGCCAGCAGCCAAAGGGGAGGCACTAACTATGGCTACACCTTC	CASSQRGGTNYGYTF	-	15	TRBJ1-2	TRBV4-1
TGTGCCAGCAGCGCCCCGGGACAGGGATACTACGAGCAGTACTTC	CASSAPGQGYYEQYF	TRBD1	15	TRBJ2-7	TRBV5-6
TGTGCCAGCAGCTTAAGGGGCCCAGTCATGAACACTGAAGCTTTCTTT	CASSLRGPVMNTEAFF	-	16	TRBJ1-1	TRBV7-9
TGTGCCAGCAGTTGGATTAGCGGGGGGGAAGAGACCCAGTACTTC	CASSWISGGEETQYF	TRBD2	15	TRBJ2-5	TRBV6-1
TGTGCCAGCAGTCTCGAGCGGACCTACGAGCAGTACTTC	CASSLERTYEQYF	-	13	TRBJ2-7	TRBV6-1
TGCGCCAGCACATCGCTGGGGGTGAACACCGGGGAGCTGTTTTTT	CASTSLGVNTGELFF	-	15	TRBJ2-2	TRBV5-1
TGTGCCAGCAGCGTAGGACTAGGGAGGACAGGGGGCACCGGGGAGCTGTTTTTT	CASSVGLGRTGGTGELFF	TRBD1	18	TRBJ2-2	TRBV9
TGTGCCAGCAGTTTACCCTCTTCAGGGGTAAGAGAGCAGTACTTC	CASSLPSSGVREQYF	-	15	TRBJ2-7	TRBV28
TGTGCCAGCAGCCCCCGGTGGGGTTCCTACGAGCAGTACTTC	CASSPRWGSYEQYF	-	14	TRBJ2-7	TRBV7-2
TGTGCCTGGAGCCAACAGGGGAACACTGAAGCTTTCTTT	CAWSQQGNTEAFF	-	13	TRBJ1-1	TRBV30
TGTGCCAGTAGCCTAGCGGGGGGCTACACAGATACGCAGTATTTT	CASSLAGGYTDTQYF	TRBD2	15	TRBJ2-3	TRBV19